This T cell receptor (beta chain) was captured by sequencing in a study of beta chain features in type 1 diabetes. In the study overall: There were around 110 million sorted cells examined across all samples.

This clone has only a few counts. The V and J ends lost 4 bases and 5 bases respectively, with 8 bases between them. Germline V gives CDR1 KGHSH, CDR2 LQKENI. The CDR3 is made up of 12 amino acids. The whole isolated RNA underwent reverse transcription, so sequencing captured expressed TCRB transcripts. Assay: immunoSEQ multiplex PCR; the TCRdb copy retains only in-frame clones and omits some. The sample carries 970,000 or so clones, roughly 15% recorded once. This TCR derives from a woman in her late teens or twenties in good health. The sample consisted of naive CD4+ T cells from blood. The chain has TRBV18 and TRBJ2-5; D remains unclear. The CDR3 region has the DNA TGTGCCAGCTCACATCCTTTGGAGACCCAGTACTTC. Translation gives CASSHPLETQYF.